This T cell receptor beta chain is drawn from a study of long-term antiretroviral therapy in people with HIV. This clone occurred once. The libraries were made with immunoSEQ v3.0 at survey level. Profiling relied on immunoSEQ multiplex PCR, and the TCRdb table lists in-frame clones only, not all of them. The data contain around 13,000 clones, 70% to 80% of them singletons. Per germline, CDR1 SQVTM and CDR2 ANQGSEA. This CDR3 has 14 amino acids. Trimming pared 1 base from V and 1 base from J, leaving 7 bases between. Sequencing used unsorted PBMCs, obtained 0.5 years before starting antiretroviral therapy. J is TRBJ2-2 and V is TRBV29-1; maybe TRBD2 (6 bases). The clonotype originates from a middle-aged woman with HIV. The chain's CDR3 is CSVEGDLNTGELFF. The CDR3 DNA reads TGCAGCGTTGAAGGGGACTTGAACACCGGGGAGCTGTTTTTT.